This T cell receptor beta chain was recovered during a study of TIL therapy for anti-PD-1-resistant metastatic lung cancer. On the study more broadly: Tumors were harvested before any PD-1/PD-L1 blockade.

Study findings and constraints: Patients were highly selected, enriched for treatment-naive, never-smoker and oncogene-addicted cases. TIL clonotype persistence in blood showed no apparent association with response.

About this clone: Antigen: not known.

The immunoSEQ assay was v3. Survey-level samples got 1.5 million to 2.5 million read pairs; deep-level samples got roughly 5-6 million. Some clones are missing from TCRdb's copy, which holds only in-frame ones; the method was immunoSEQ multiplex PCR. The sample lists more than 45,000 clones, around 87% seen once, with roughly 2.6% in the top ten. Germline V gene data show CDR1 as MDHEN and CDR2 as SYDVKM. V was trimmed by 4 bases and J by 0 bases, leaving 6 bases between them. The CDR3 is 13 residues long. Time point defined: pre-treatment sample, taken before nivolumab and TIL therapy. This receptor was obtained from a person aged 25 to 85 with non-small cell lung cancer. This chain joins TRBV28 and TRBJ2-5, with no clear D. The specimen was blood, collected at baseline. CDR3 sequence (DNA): TGTGCCAGCAGTTCAAAAAACCAAGAGACCCAGTACTTC. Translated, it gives CASSSKNQETQYF.